Listed here are 26 T cell receptor beta chains from one sample, sequenced in a study of blood T cell repertoires in COVID-19. The table came from immunoSEQ multiplex PCR; TCRdb's copy has only in-frame clones and leaves some out. In the table there are about 530,000 clones, approximately 91% of which are singletons. The sample taken for sequencing was peripheral blood. Receptors were obtained from a woman aged 50 to 65 with COVID-19, enrolled during active disease.

The chain recombines TRBV7-2 with TRBJ1-5; the match to TRBD1 covers 12 bases. CDR1 and CDR2 (germline): SGHTA, FQGNSA. This CDR3 has 16 amino acids. With V trimmed by 4 bases and J by 11 bases, 12 bases remained unmatched. CDR3 nucleotide sequence: TGTGCCAGCAGCTCTCCGGGACAGGGGGCGGATTCGACCCAGCATTTT. It yields the protein CASSSPGQGADSTQHF.

This rearrangement joins TRBV27 to TRBJ2-7; TRBD1 agrees at 9 bases. V lost 7 bases and J lost 5; bases outside the gene matches: 12. The germline V gene encodes CDR1 MNHEY and CDR2 SMNVEV (reference sequence). The CDR3 has 15 residues. The CDR3 bases are TGTGCCAGCAATCAGCTGGGACAGGGAGGTAACGAGCAGTACTTC. Translated, it gives CASNQLGQGGNEQYF.

The V call is TRBV21-1, the J call TRBJ1-1; the DNA was not used to check the table's D call, TRBD1. TRBV21-1 is labeled a pseudogene. This CDR3 has 14 amino acids. CDR3 amino acids: CASSSRDRDTEAFF. CDR3 sequence (DNA): TGTGCCAGCAGCAGCCGAGACAGGGACACTGAAGCTTTCTTT.

The chain uses TRBV10-3 and TRBJ2-7; 9 bases are a match to TRBD1. Germline trimming cut 10 bases from V and 3 bases from J; bases unmatched to any gene: 7. CDR1 is ENHRY and CDR2 is SYGVKD in the germline V gene. The length of the CDR3 is 13 residues. Here the CDR3 DNA reads TGTGCCACCGGGGGGACAGGGAACTACGAGCAGTACTTC. It encodes CATGGTGNYEQYF.

The chain has TRBV12-3 or TRBV12-4 and TRBJ2-7, with D perhaps matching TRBD1 (6 bases). Trimming cost V 5 bases and J 2 bases, with 10 bases left between them. This CDR3 is 13 amino acids long. CDR3 sequence reads: CASSPYRAYEQYF. In DNA form, the CDR3 reads TGTGCCAGCAGTCCTTACAGGGCCTACGAGCAGTACTTC.

The chain has TRBV7-2 and TRBJ2-5, with D perhaps matching TRBD2 (6 bases). Looked up from germline, CDR1 is SGHTA and CDR2 is FQGNSA. There are 15 residues in the CDR3. V lost 3 bases and J lost 5, with 16 bases in between. CDR3: CASSFGGTQGETQYF. Here the CDR3 DNA reads TGTGCCAGCAGCTTTGGGGGGACCCAAGGTGAGACCCAGTACTTC.

The gene calls are TRBV19 and TRBJ1-2; D might be TRBD1 (5 bases). The CDR3 consists of 14 residues. With 3 bases removed from V and 4 bases from J, the gap between germline ends came to 12 bases. CDR1 and CDR2 from the germline V gene are LNHDA and SQIVND (reference sequence). The CDR3 protein is CASSIARDSYGYTF. The CDR3 nucleotides read TGTGCCAGTAGTATCGCCAGGGACTCCTATGGCTACACCTTC.

The rearrangement joins TRBV10-3 to TRBJ2-1, with no clear D. Trimming pared 7 bases from V and 5 bases from J, leaving 6 bases between. Germline loops: CDR1 ENHRY, CDR2 SYGVKD. The CDR3 covers 11 residues. This CDR3 is CAIIADNEQFF. For the CDR3, the DNA is TGTGCCATCATTGCGGACAATGAGCAGTTCTTC.

This chain uses TRBV6-5 with TRBJ1-5; possibly TRBD1 for D (6 bases). CDR1 MNHEY and CDR2 SVGAGI come from the germline V gene. This CDR3 contains 13 residues. V lost 6 bases and J lost 4, with 10 bases in between. CDR3 residues: CASSPDRNQPQHF. CDR3 in DNA: TGTGCCAGCAGCCCAGACAGGAATCAGCCCCAGCATTTT.

V is TRBV7-9 and J is TRBJ1-6; maybe TRBD1 (5 bases). V shed 5 bases and J shed 0 bases, with 8 bases lying between them. Germline CDR1 is SEHNR and CDR2 is FQNEAQ (reference sequence). The CDR3 loop spans 15 amino acids. This chain's CDR3 is CASSHRSSYNSPLHF. The CDR3, as DNA: TGTGCCAGCAGCCACAGGAGCTCCTATAATTCACCCCTCCACTTT.

The rearrangement uses TRBV5-1 and TRBJ1-4; D might be TRBD1 (6 bases). V was shortened by 3 bases and J by 7 bases, with 13 bases between the two germline ends. CDR1 is SGHRS, CDR2 YFSETQ, per germline. The CDR3 sequence is 14 residues long. CDR3 sequence (DNA): TGCGCCAGCAGCTGGTCAGGGGCGAGTGAAAAACTGTTTTTT. Protein product: CASSWSGASEKLFF.

The V and J genes are TRBV27 and TRBJ2-4; 7 bases match TRBD2. Unmatched junction bases numbered 7, after V lost 6 bases and J lost 8 bases. The germline V gene encodes CDR1 MNHEY and CDR2 SMNVEV (reference sequence). The CDR3 runs 13 residues. The CDR3 spells CASRELGGDIQYF. The CDR3 nucleotides are TGTGCCAGCAGAGAACTGGGGGGGGACATTCAGTACTTC.

The genes are TRBV29-1 and TRBJ2-7; D might be TRBD2 (7 bases). The length of the CDR3 is 13 residues. From germline, CDR1 is SQVTM and CDR2 ANQGSEA. Trimming cost V 0 bases and J 5 bases, with 11 bases left between them. The DNA of the CDR3 is TGCAGCGTTGAAGATAGGGGGGGCGACGAGCAGTACTTC. It translates to CSVEDRGGDEQYF.

The chain has TRBV4-1 and TRBJ2-5; D might be TRBD2 (6 bases). Per the germline V gene, CDR1 is MGHRA and CDR2 is YSYEKL. The V and J ends lost 1 base and 9 bases respectively, with 21 bases between them. The CDR3 is 16 residues long. The CDR3 reads CASSQALKSTGGAQYF. For the CDR3, the DNA is TGCGCCAGCAGCCAAGCCCTCAAGAGTACCGGAGGGGCCCAGTACTTC.

The chain couples TRBV19 to TRBJ1-2, with TRBD1 identical over 7 bases. The CDR3 length is 15 residues. V gave up 3 bases and J gave up 2 bases; unmatched junction bases: 6. Germline lookup yields CDR1 LNHDA and CDR2 SQIVND (reference sequence). In nucleotides, the CDR3 is TGTGCCAGTAGTATTGGGACAGTCAACAACTATGGCTACACCTTC. Translated: CASSIGTVNNYGYTF.

This sequence joins TRBV5-1 and TRBJ2-2, with 11 bases lining up with TRBD1. This CDR3 is 17 amino acids long. The junction had 9 bases not matched to a gene; V was cut back by 4 bases and J by 4 bases. CDR1 SGHRS and CDR2 YFSETQ come from the germline V gene. The CDR3: CASSGPTGTGGTGELFF. CDR3 coding DNA: TGCGCCAGCAGCGGGCCGACTGGGACAGGGGGCACCGGGGAGCTGTTTTTT.

The genes are TRBV7-9 and TRBJ1-1; TRBD1 is a possible D gene (6 bases). V lost 2 bases, J lost 4 bases, and 8 bases lay in between. Germline V gene sequence: CDR1 SEHNR, CDR2 FQNEAQ (reference sequence). This CDR3 comprises 13 residues. This CDR3 is CASSLTQGTEAFF. Written as DNA, the CDR3 is TGTGCCAGCAGCTTAACACAGGGCACTGAAGCTTTCTTT.

The chain recombines TRBV20-1 with TRBJ2-1; weak D call: TRBD2 (5 bases). CDR1 is DFQATT and CDR2 is SNEGSKA in the germline V gene (reference sequence). The V end was cut by 3 bases, the J end by 4 bases, with 13 bases between. This CDR3 region has 14 residues. The CDR3 here is CSASNGEWYNEQFF. For the CDR3, the DNA is TGCAGTGCTAGTAACGGGGAGTGGTACAATGAGCAGTTCTTC.

The chain joins TRBV7-2 to TRBJ1-1; perhaps TRBD1 as D (5 bases). Germline CDR1 is SGHTA and CDR2 is FQGNSA. The V gene lost 4 bases and the J gene lost 3 bases, with 12 bases spanning the gap. The CDR3 is 14 residues long. The CDR3 DNA reads TGTGCCAGCAGCTGGGGCTCTGGGGACACTGAAGCTTTCTTT. Translation: CASSWGSGDTEAFF.

The chain links TRBV6-2 or TRBV6-3 to TRBJ1-1; D is unresolved. This CDR3 has 16 amino acids. Germline loops: CDR1 MNHEY, CDR2 SVGEGT. Trimming shortened V by 2 bases and J by 3 bases, and 16 bases separated the two germline ends. DNA for the CDR3: TGTGCCAGCAGTTACATCAAAGGGTGGGAGGACACTGAAGCTTTCTTT. It is translated as CASSYIKGWEDTEAFF.

The J gene is TRBJ2-1, the V gene TRBV24-1; 9 bases are a match to TRBD2. CDR1 is KGHDR and CDR2 is SFDVKD in the germline V gene. Trimming at V came to 2 bases and at J to 8 bases, leaving 12 bases not matched to a gene. This CDR3 has 17 residues. DNA of the CDR3: TGTGCCACCAGTGATTCTGGCGAGCGGGGGGCCCGGTATGAGCAGTTCTTC. Translated: CATSDSGERGARYEQFF.

The chain couples TRBV2 to TRBJ2-5; the D gene is possibly TRBD2 (5 bases). Per the germline V gene, CDR1 is SNHLY and CDR2 is FYNNEI. V was pared by 7 bases and J by 3 bases, with 12 bases between. The CDR3 is made up of 13 amino acids. The CDR3, as DNA: TGTGCCAGCAAAGAGGGAGCTGAAGAGACCCAGTACTTC. Translating gives CASKEGAEETQYF.

This rearrangement joins TRBV5-4 to TRBJ2-5, with 9 bases that match TRBD2. CDR3 length: 15 residues. Germline CDR1 SGHNT, CDR2 YYREEE (reference sequence). V dropped 0 bases and J dropped 5; count of bases not matched to a gene: 5. The CDR3, as DNA: TGTGCCAGCAGCTTGGGCGGGGGGGAGCGGGAGACCCAGTACTTC. It is translated as CASSLGGGERETQYF. Looking up the rest from reference TRBV5-4 and TRBJ2-5 gives the full variable domain: ETGVTQSPTHLIKTRGQQVTLRCSSQSGHNTVSWYQQALGQGPQFIFQYYREEENGRGNFPPRFSGLQFPNYSSELNVNALELDDSALYLCASSLGGGERETQYFGPGTRLLVL.

The CDR3 sequence: CASSEDPRRRALNTGELFF. In DNA, the CDR3 is TGTGCCAGCAGTGAAGATCCGCGGCGGCGGGCTCTAAACACCGGGGAGCTGTTTTTT. The chain joins TRBV6-1 to TRBJ2-2, with D tentatively TRBD2 (5 bases). The CDR3 sequence is 19 residues long. Germline CDR1 is MNHNS and CDR2 is SASEGT. V lost 1 base and J 2 bases, leaving 20 bases between the germline ends.

The chain links TRBV6-5 to TRBJ1-1, with 7 positions matching TRBD1. CDR3 size: 15 residues. Germline values: CDR1 MNHEY, CDR2 SVGAGI. V dropped 5 bases and J dropped 5; count of bases not matched to a gene: 11. This CDR3 is CASSRQGIKGTEAFF. The CDR3 DNA reads as TGTGCCAGCAGTAGACAGGGCATCAAGGGGACTGAAGCTTTCTTT.

This clone was seen only a few times. V usage is TRBV9 and J usage is TRBJ2-3; possible D gene TRBD1, 7 bases. Germline CDR1 and CDR2: SGDLS and YYNGEE. The CDR3 has 16 residues. The V and J ends lost 0 bases and 4 bases respectively, with 15 bases between them. The CDR3 is CASSVVGAGGPDTQYF. CDR3 bases: TGTGCCAGCAGCGTAGTGGGGGCAGGGGGGCCAGATACGCAGTATTTT.